This T cell receptor (beta chain) is from a study of control samples from healthy donors and cancer patients. This CDR3 comprises 16 residues. Germline trimming cut 0 bases from V and 4 bases from J; bases unmatched to any gene: 3. The germline gives CDR1 LGHDT, CDR2 YNNKEL (reference sequence). Assay: immunoSEQ multiplex PCR; the TCRdb copy retains only in-frame clones and omits some. The sample has about 41,000 clones; around 94% are singletons. The gene calls are TRBV3-1 (or the pseudogene TRBV3-2) and TRBJ2-2, with 9 nucleotides matching TRBD1. The sequence was collected from a man aged 55-75 years in good health. Sequencing was carried out using blood. The CDR3 coding sequence is TGTGCCAGCAGCCAAGACCCGACAGGGGGCACCGGGGAGCTGTTTTTT. This codes for CASSQDPTGGTGELFF.